These 16 T cell receptor beta chains were all obtained from the same sample, sequenced in a study of T cell changes during pregnancy in multiple sclerosis. The repertoire was sequenced with immunoSEQ multiplex PCR; TCRdb's copy has only in-frame clones and lacks some. The sample yields about 38,000 clones, 91% seen once. The sample in question was CD8+ T cells from peripheral blood mononuclear cells, obtained after pregnancy. The receptor set was obtained from a female donor with multiple sclerosis, enrolled in a pregnancy study.

The sample holds one count of this clone. The rearrangement joins TRBV27 to TRBJ1-1; TRBD1 might be the D (6 bases). This CDR3 spans 13 amino acids. Germline lookup yields CDR1 MNHEY and CDR2 SMNVEV (reference sequence). V lost 2 bases and J lost 6, with 10 bases in between. CDR3 sequence: CASSLIGGAEAFF. The CDR3 coding sequence is TGTGCCAGCAGTTTAATAGGGGGGGCTGAAGCTTTCTTT.

The rearrangement uses TRBV7-3 and TRBJ1-5; 10 bases align to TRBD1. After removal of 4 bases from V and 4 bases from J, the junction contained 7 bases not matched to a gene. This CDR3 is 16 amino acids long. Germline V lookup: CDR1 SGHTA, CDR2 FQGTGA. DNA of the CDR3: TGTGCCAGCAGCTCACCGGGACAGGGGACAAATCAGCCCCAGCATTTT. Its protein is CASSSPGQGTNQPQHF.

This clone has just one count. V and J are TRBV6-1 and TRBJ2-1; D gene uncertain. Trimming cost V 2 bases and J 8 bases, with 13 bases left between them. Germline-derived CDR1 and CDR2 are MNHNS and SASEGT. CDR3 length: 14 amino acids. CDR3: CASSEYPGVDEQFF. For the CDR3, the DNA is TGTGCCAGCAGTGAATACCCAGGTGTCGATGAGCAGTTCTTC.

A single count supports this clone. V is TRBV28 and J is TRBJ2-1; 12 bases are shared with TRBD2. CDR3 length equals 13 residues. V dropped 5 bases and J dropped 10; count of bases not matched to a gene: 3. Per the germline V gene, CDR1 is MDHEN and CDR2 is SYDVKM. This chain's CDR3 is CASSILAGGEQFF. Here the CDR3 DNA reads TGTGCCAGCAGTATACTAGCGGGAGGCGAGCAGTTCTTC.

This sequence joins TRBV5-1 and TRBJ1-1, with D possibly being TRBD1 (5 bases). This CDR3 has 13 amino acids. Per germline, CDR1 SGHRS and CDR2 YFSETQ. V dropped 1 base and J dropped 4 bases, with 8 bases sitting between them. CDR3 region: CASSLTGGTEAFF. The CDR3 DNA is TGCGCCAGCAGCTTGACCGGGGGCACTGAAGCTTTCTTT.

The rearrangement uses TRBV19 and TRBJ2-2; D possibly corresponds to TRBD2 (6 bases). This CDR3 contains 16 residues. Germline CDR1 LNHDA, CDR2 SQIVND (reference sequence). V dropped 0 bases and J dropped 3 bases, with 11 bases sitting between them. CDR3: CASSIERDSHTGELFF. The CDR3 coding sequence is TGTGCCAGTAGTATAGAGAGGGACTCTCACACCGGGGAGCTGTTTTTT.

V and J are TRBV6-5 and TRBJ2-3; no firm D call. The CDR3 loop spans 15 amino acids. Germline lookup yields CDR1 MNHEY and CDR2 SVGAGI. Trimming left V 0 bases short and J 1 base short, with 8 bases between. The CDR3 coding sequence is TGTGCCAGCAGTTACTCCCCTATCCGCACAGATACGCAGTATTTT. Translated: CASSYSPIRTDTQYF.

This clone came up once. The chain uses TRBV10-3 and TRBJ2-2; 11 positions match TRBD2. The CDR3 is made up of 17 amino acids. With V trimmed by 3 bases and J by 7 bases, 10 bases remained unmatched. From germline, CDR1 is ENHRY and CDR2 SYGVKD. The CDR3 here is CAISDSNSGRAIGELFF. DNA for the CDR3: TGTGCCATCAGTGACTCGAATAGCGGGAGGGCCATCGGGGAGCTGTTTTTT.

The chain employs TRBV5-1 and TRBJ1-2; no reliable D call. The CDR3 contains 13 residues. The V gene's germline CDR1 is SGHRS and CDR2 YFSETQ. V lost 6 bases, J lost 4 bases, and 13 bases lay in between. CDR3 sequence (DNA): TGCGCCAGCACCTACTCCGCGGGCTATGGCTACACCTTC. Translating gives CASTYSAGYGYTF.

J is TRBJ2-1 and V is TRBV19, with TRBD1 matching 7 bases. The V gene's germline CDR1 is LNHDA and CDR2 SQIVND (reference sequence). With V trimmed by 3 bases and J by 0 bases, 14 bases remained unmatched. The CDR3 has 19 residues. This CDR3 reads CASSIYPMRTGSSYNEQFF. The CDR3 DNA reads as TGTGCCAGTAGTATTTACCCCATGAGGACAGGTAGCTCCTACAATGAGCAGTTCTTC. The full variable domain, in which reference TRBV19 and TRBJ2-1 provide the parts outside the CDR3, is DGGITQSPKYLFRKEGQNVTLSCEQNLNHDAMYWYRQDPGQGLRLIYYSQIVNDFQKGDIAEGYSVSREKKESFPLTVTSAQKNPTAFYLCASSIYPMRTGSSYNEQFFGPGTRLTVL.

This clone was seen a single time. V usage is TRBV6-1 and J usage is TRBJ1-6; a weak D match, TRBD1 (5 bases). Trimming removed 2 bases from V and 1 base from J, with 9 bases in between. Germline loops: CDR1 MNHNS, CDR2 SASEGT. This CDR3 contains 16 residues. CDR3 sequence: CASSEWDSSYNSPLHF. In DNA, the CDR3 is TGTGCCAGCAGTGAATGGGACTCGTCCTATAATTCACCCCTCCACTTT.

The V and J genes are TRBV9 and TRBJ2-1, with a weak D call TRBD1 (6 bases). CDR1 is SGDLS and CDR2 is YYNGEE in the germline V gene. CDR3 length equals 15 residues. The V end lost 0 bases, the J end lost 4 bases, and 11 bases lay between the germline ends. CDR3 DNA: TGTGCCAGCAGCGTAGTCGGGGACAAGTACAATGAGCAGTTCTTC. As protein: CASSVVGDKYNEQFF.

The V gene is TRBV6-5, the J gene TRBJ2-3; no clear D. V was trimmed by 0 bases and J by 4 bases, leaving 5 bases between them. The CDR3 covers 13 residues. Per the germline V gene, CDR1 is MNHEY and CDR2 is SVGAGI. The chain's CDR3 is CASSYSSADTQYF. DNA for the CDR3: TGTGCCAGCAGTTACTCGTCCGCAGATACGCAGTATTTT.

The chain employs TRBV27 and TRBJ2-1, with TRBD1 as a possible D gene (5 bases). V shed 0 bases and J shed 6 bases, with 6 bases lying between them. This CDR3 comprises 13 residues. Germline CDR1 and CDR2: MNHEY and SMNVEV (reference sequence). The CDR3 loop is CASSLSGVNEQFF. The DNA for the CDR3 is TGTGCCAGCAGTTTATCAGGGGTCAATGAGCAGTTCTTC.

This chain joins TRBV2 and TRBJ2-1, with 9 bases aligning to TRBD2. Per germline, CDR1 SNHLY and CDR2 FYNNEI. The CDR3 sequence is 16 residues long. Trimming at V came to 2 bases and at J to 15 bases, leaving 17 bases not matched to a gene. The CDR3 loop is CASSERRTSDATLGFF. For the CDR3, the DNA is TGTGCCAGCAGTGAAAGAAGGACTAGCGACGCTACCCTTGGGTTCTTC. Drawing the rest from reference TRBV2 and TRBJ2-1, the complete variable domain is EPEVTQTPSHQVTQMGQEVILRCVPISNHLYFYWYRQILGQKVEFLVSFYNNEISEKSEIFDDQFSVERPDGSNFTLKIRSTKLEDSAMYFCASSERRTSDATLGFFGPGTRLTVL.

V and J are TRBV7-2 and TRBJ2-1; 8 nucleotides agree with TRBD2. With V trimmed by 2 bases and J by 1 base, 4 bases remained unmatched. In germline, CDR1 is SGHTA, CDR2 FQGNSA. The length of the CDR3 is 16 residues. CDR3 nucleotide sequence: TGTGCCAGCAGCTTAAACGGGGGGGTGTCCTACAATGAGCAGTTCTTC. Its translation: CASSLNGGVSYNEQFF.